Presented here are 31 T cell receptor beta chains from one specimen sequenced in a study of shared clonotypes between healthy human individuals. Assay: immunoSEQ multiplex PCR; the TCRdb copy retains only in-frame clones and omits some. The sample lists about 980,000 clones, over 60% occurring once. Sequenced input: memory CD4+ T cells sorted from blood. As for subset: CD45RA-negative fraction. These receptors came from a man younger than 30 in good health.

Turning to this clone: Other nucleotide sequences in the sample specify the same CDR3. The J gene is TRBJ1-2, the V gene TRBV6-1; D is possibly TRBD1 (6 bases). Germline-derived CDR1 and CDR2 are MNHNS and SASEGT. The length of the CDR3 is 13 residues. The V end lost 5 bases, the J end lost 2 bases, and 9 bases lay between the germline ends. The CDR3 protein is CASSRDRNYGYTF. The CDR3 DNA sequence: TGTGCCAGCAGTCGAGACAGGAACTATGGCTACACCTTC.

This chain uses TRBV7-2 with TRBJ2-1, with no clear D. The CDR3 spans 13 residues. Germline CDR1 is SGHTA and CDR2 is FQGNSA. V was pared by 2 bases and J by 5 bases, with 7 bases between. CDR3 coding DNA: TGTGCCAGCAGCTTATATAGGAACAATGAGCAGTTCTTC. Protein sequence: CASSLYRNNEQFF.

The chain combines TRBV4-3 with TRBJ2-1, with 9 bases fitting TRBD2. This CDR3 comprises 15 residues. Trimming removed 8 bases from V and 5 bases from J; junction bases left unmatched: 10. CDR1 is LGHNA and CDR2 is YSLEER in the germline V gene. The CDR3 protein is CASWCVWTSDNEQFF. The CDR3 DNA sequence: TGCGCCAGCTGGTGCGTATGGACTAGCGACAATGAGCAGTTCTTC.

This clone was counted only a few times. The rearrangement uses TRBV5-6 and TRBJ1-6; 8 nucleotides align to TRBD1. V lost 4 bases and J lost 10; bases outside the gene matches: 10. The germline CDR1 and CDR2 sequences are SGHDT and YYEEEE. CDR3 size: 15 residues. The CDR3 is CASSLHRGNQSPLHF. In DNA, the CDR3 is TGTGCCAGCAGCCTCCACAGGGGGAATCAATCACCCCTCCACTTT.

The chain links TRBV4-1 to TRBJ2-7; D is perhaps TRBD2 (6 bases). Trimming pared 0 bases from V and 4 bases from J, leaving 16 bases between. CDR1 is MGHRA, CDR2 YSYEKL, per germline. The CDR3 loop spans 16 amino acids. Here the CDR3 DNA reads TGCGCCAGCAGCCAAGATCGGGCGGCGGGGTTGTACGAGCAGTACTTC. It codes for CASSQDRAAGLYEQYF.

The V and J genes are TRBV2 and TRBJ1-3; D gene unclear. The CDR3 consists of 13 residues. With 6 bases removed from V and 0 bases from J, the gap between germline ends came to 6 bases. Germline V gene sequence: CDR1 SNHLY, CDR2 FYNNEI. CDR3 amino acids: CASRWDSGNTIYF. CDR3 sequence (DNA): TGTGCCAGCAGATGGGACTCTGGAAACACCATATATTTT.

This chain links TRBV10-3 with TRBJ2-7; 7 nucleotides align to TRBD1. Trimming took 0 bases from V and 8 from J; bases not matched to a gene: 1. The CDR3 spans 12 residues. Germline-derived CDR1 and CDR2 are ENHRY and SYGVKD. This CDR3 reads CAISESGQKQYF. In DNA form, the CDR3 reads TGTGCCATCAGTGAGTCGGGACAGAAGCAGTACTTC.

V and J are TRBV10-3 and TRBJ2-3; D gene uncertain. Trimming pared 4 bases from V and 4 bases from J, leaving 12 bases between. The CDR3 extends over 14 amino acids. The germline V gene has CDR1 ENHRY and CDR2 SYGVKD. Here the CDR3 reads CAISGNSLSDTQYF. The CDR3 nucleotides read TGTGCCATCAGTGGGAATAGTCTATCAGATACGCAGTATTTT.

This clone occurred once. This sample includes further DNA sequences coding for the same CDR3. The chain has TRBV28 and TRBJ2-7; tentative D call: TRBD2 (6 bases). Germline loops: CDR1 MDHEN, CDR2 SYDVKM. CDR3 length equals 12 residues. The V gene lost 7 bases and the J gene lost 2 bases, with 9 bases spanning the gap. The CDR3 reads CASTRGAYEQYF. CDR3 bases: TGTGCCAGCACGCGGGGAGCCTACGAGCAGTACTTC.

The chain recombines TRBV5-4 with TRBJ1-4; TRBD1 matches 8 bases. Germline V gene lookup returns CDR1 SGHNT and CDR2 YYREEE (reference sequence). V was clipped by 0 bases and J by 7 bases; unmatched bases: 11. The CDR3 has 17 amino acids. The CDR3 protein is CASSLGTGGPPGEKLFF. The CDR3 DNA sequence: TGTGCCAGCAGCTTGGGAACAGGGGGGCCTCCTGGTGAAAAACTGTTTTTT.

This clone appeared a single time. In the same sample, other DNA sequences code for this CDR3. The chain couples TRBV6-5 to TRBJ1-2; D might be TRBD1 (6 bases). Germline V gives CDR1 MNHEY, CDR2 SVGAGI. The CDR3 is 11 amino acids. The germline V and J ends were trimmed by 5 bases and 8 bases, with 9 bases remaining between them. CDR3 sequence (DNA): TGTGCCAGCAGTCCGGGGGGCGGCTACACCTTC. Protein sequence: CASSPGGGYTF.

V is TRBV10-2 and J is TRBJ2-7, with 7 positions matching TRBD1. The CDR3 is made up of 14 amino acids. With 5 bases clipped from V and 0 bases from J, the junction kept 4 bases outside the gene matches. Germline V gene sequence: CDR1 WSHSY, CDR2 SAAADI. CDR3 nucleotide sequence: TGCGCCAGCAGTTACAGGGGCAGCTCCTACGAGCAGTACTTC. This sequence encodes CASSYRGSSYEQYF.

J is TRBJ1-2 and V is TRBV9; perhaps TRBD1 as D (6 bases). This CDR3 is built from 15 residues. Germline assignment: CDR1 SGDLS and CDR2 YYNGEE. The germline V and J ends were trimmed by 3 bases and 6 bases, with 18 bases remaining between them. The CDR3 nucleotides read TGTGCCAGCAGCGCGGTAGGGGGGGGCGCGGATGGCTACACCTTC. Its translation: CASSAVGGGADGYTF.

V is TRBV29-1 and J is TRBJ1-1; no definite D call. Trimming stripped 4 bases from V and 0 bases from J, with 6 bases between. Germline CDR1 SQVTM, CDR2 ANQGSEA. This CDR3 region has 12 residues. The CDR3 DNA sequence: TGCAGCGTTGCTCTCTTGAACACTGAAGCTTTCTTT. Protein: CSVALLNTEAFF.

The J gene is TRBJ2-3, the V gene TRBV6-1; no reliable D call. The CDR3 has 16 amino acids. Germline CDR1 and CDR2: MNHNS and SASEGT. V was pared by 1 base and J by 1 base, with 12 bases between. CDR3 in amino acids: CASSEGRFHRTDTQYF. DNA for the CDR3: TGTGCCAGCAGTGAAGGGCGGTTTCATCGCACAGATACGCAGTATTTT.

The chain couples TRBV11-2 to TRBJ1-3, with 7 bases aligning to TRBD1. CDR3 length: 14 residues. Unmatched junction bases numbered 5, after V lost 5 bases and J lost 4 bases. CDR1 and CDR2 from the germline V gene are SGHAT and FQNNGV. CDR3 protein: CASSNTGVGNTIYF. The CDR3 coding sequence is TGTGCCAGCAGCAACACAGGGGTAGGAAACACCATATATTTT.

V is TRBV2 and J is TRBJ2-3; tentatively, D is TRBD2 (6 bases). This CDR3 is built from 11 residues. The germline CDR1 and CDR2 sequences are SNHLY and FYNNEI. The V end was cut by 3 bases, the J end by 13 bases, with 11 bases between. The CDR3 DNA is TGTGCCAGCAGTGAGTCAGGAGGGGAGTATTTT. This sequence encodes CASSESGGEYF.

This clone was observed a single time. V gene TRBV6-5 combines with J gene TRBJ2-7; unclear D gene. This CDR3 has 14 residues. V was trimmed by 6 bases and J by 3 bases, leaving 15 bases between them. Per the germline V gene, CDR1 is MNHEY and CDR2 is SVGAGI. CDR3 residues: CASRPTGSIYEQYF. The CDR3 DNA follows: TGTGCCAGCAGACCGACGGGCTCTATCTACGAGCAGTACTTC.

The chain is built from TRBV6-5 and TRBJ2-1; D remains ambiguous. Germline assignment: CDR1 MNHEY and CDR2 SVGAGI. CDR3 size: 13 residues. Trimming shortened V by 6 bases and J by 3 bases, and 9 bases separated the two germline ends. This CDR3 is CASSPPGYNEQFF. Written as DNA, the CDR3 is TGTGCCAGCAGCCCCCCTGGCTACAATGAGCAGTTCTTC.

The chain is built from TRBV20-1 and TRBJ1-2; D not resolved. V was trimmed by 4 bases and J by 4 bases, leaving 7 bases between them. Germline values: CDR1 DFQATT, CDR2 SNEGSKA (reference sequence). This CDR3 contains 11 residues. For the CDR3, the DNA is TGCAGTGCTATCGGATCCTATGGCTACACCTTC. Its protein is CSAIGSYGYTF.

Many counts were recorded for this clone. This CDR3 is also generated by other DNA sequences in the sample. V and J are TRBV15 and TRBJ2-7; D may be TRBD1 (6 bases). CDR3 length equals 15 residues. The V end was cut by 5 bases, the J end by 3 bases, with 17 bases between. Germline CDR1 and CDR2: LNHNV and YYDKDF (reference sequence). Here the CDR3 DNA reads TGTGCCACCAGCGCATCTCGGGACACAAGCTACGAGCAGTACTTC. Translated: CATSASRDTSYEQYF. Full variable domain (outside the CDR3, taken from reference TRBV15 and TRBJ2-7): DAMVIQNPRYQVTQFGKPVTLSCSQTLNHNVMYWYQQKSSQAPKLLFHYYDKDFNNEADTPDNFQSRRPNTSFCFLDIRSPGLGDTAMYLCATSASRDTSYEQYFGPGTRLTVT.

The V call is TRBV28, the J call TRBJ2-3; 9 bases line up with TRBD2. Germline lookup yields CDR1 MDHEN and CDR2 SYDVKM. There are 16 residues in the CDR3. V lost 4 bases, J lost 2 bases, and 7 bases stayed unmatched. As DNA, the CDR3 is TGTGCCAGCAGTTCCCCGGGACTAGCTTACACAGATACGCAGTATTTT. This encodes CASSSPGLAYTDTQYF.

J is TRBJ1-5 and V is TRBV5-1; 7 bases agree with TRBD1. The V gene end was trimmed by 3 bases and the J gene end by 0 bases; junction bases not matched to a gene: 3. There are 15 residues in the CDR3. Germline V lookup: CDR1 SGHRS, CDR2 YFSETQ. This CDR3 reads CASSWDSNSNQPQHF. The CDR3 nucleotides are TGCGCCAGCAGCTGGGACAGTAATAGCAATCAGCCCCAGCATTTT.

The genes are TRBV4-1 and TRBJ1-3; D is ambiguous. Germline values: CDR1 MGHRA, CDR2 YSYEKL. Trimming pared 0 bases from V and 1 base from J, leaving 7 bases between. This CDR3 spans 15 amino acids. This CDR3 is CASSQDDTSGNTIYF. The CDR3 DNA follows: TGCGCCAGCAGCCAAGATGACACGTCTGGAAACACCATATATTTT.

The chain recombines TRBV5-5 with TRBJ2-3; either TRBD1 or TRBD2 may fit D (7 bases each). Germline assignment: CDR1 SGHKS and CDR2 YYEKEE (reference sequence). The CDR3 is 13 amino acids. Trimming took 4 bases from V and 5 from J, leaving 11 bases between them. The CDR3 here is CASSPRGGDTQYF. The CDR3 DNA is TGTGCCAGCAGCCCCAGGGGGGGAGATACGCAGTATTTT.

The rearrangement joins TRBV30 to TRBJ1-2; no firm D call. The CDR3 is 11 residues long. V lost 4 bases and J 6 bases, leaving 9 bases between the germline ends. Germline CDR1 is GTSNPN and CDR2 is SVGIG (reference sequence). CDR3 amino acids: CAWTRFDGYTF. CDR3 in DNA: TGTGCCTGGACACGATTCGATGGCTACACCTTC.

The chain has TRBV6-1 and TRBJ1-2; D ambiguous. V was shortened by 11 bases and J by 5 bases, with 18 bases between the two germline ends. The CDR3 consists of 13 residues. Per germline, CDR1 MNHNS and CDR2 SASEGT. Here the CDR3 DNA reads TGTGCCTCCTCGGCGGAGAAGGGTTATGGCTACACCTTC. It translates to CASSAEKGYGYTF.

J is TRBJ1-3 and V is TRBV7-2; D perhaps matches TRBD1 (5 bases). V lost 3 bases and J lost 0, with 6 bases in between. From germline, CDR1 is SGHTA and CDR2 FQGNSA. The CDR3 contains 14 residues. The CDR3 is CASSLTDSGNTIYF. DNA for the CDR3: TGTGCCAGCAGCTTGACAGACTCTGGAAACACCATATATTTT.

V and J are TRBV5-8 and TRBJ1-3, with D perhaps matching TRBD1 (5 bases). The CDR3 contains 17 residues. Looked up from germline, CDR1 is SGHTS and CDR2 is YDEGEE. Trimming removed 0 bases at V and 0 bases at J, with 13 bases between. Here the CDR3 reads CASSLGRGASSGNTIYF. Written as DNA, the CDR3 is TGTGCCAGCAGCTTGGGGAGGGGAGCCTCCTCTGGAAACACCATATATTTT.

CDR3 sequence reads: CASSHGDGRGETQYF. DNA of the CDR3: TGTGCCAGCAGCCATGGGGACGGGAGAGGGGAGACCCAGTACTTC. This chain links TRBV5-4 with TRBJ2-5; TRBD2 is a possible D gene (6 bases). Germline CDR1 is SGHNT and CDR2 is YYREEE (reference sequence). The CDR3 covers 15 residues. Deletions cut 4 bases from V and 5 bases from J, with 18 bases between.

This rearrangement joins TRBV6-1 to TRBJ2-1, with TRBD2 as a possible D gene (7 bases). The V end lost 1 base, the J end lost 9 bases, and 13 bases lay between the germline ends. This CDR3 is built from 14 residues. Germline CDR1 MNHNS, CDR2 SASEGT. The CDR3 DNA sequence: TGTGCCAGCAGTGAAGTTCCGGGGGGCGTTGAGCAGTTCTTC. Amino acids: CASSEVPGGVEQFF.